These T cell receptor beta chains were read from a single sample in a study of blood T cell repertoires in COVID-19. TCRdb's table, derived via immunoSEQ multiplex PCR, lists solely in-frame clones and lacks some. The data hold around 100,000 clones, with roughly 90% observed a single time. What was sequenced was peripheral blood. These receptor sequences come from a man in his fifties or sixties with COVID-19, enrolled during active disease. Both conserved end residues are part of each CDR3. D genes are given only for firm matches. Clone sizes are given selectively: once, few, many, or a class where the clone is expanded.

TRBV28	-	TRBJ1-4	-	TGTGCCAGCGGAAGAACGGGACTGTTTTTT	CASGRTGLFF
TRBV30	TRBD2	TRBJ2-3	-	TGTGCCTGGAGTGTACCCGGGGGGGCCTCAGATACGCAGTATTTT	CAWSVPGGASDTQYF
TRBV14	TRBD1	TRBJ2-4	-	TGTGCCAGCAGCCAGACAGGGGGCTTGGACATTCAGTACTTC	CASSQTGGLDIQYF
TRBV11-2	-	TRBJ1-4	once	TGTGCCAGCAGCCGGAACTACAGGCTTACTAATGAAAAACTGTTTTTT	CASSRNYRLTNEKLFF
TRBV25-1	-	TRBJ1-6	-	TGTGCCAGCAGTGAACAAATCGGGAGCTCACCCCTCCACTTT	CASSEQIGSSPLHF
TRBV7-8	-	TRBJ1-2	large	TGTGCCAGCAGCTTAGGCACAGGGAATGGCTACACCTTC	CASSLGTGNGYTF
TRBV9	TRBD1	TRBJ2-7	-	TGTGCCAGCAGCGTAGCTGGGACAGGGTTCCACGAGCAGTACTTC	CASSVAGTGFHEQYF
TRBV3-1/TRBV3-2	-	TRBJ2-3	-	TGTGCCAGCGTGAACGGGATCAAAAGCGGCACAGATACGCAGTATTTT	CASVNGIKSGTDTQYF
TRBV6-5	-	TRBJ2-5	-	TGTGCCAGCAGTTACAGGACACCGGAGACCCAGTACTTC	CASSYRTPETQYF
TRBV25-1	-	TRBJ2-5	-	TGTGCCAGCAGTGAAGTGAGGAGGGATGGGAAGTACTTC	CASSEVRRDGKYF
TRBV7-9	-	TRBJ2-5	-	TGTGCCAGCAGCCGGGGTGTCCTAGAGACCCAGTACTTC	CASSRGVLETQYF
TRBV4-2	TRBD2	TRBJ2-3	-	TGTGCCAGCAGCCAAGAAGCGGGGGGGCCAGATACGCAGTATTTT	CASSQEAGGPDTQYF
TRBV5-5	-	TRBJ1-1	-	TGTGCCAGCAGCTTGTCTTTGCAGGGTTTGCTTCTTGAAGCTTTCTTT	CASSLSLQGLLLEAFF
TRBV11-2	-	TRBJ2-1	-	TGTGCCAGCAGCTTAGATCGGGGGTCCTACAATGAGCAGTTCTTC	CASSLDRGSYNEQFF
TRBV4-2	TRBD2	TRBJ2-2	-	TGTGCCAGCAGCCAAGGGACTAGTACCACCGGGGAGCTGTTTTTT	CASSQGTSTTGELFF
TRBV3-1/TRBV3-2	-	TRBJ2-7	few	TGTGCCAGCAGCCCCGGGGTACTGAACGAGCAGTACTTC	CASSPGVLNEQYF
TRBV10-2	-	TRBJ1-1	-	TGCGCCAGCAGAACTTCCTCGACAGGGAACACTGAAGCTTTCTTT	CASRTSSTGNTEAFF
TRBV18	-	TRBJ1-1	-	TGTGCCAGCTCACCACGCGGGGGGGGAAACACTGAAGCTTTCTTT	CASSPRGGGNTEAFF
TRBV19	TRBD1	TRBJ1-1	-	TGTGCCAGTAGTAAGGGGACAGCTTTACTAGAAGCTTTCTTT	CASSKGTALLEAFF
TRBV6-2/TRBV6-3	-	TRBJ2-2	-	TGTGCCAGCAGTTATGGGTCCCGTCCGGGCACCGGGGAGCTGTTTTTT	CASSYGSRPGTGELFF
TRBV10-2	TRBD2	TRBJ2-1	-	TGCGCCAGCAGTGAGTCGAGACCCGGGGGGGGCCGAGGGAAGTTCTTC	CASSESRPGGGRGKFF
TRBV7-3	-	TRBJ1-1	-	TGTGCCAGCAGCTTAGTAGCAGGGGCAGAAGCTTTCTTT	CASSLVAGAEAFF
TRBV10-3	TRBD1	TRBJ1-2	-	TGTGCCATCAGTTCCCCGGGACAGGGAGGTACCTACACCTTC	CAISSPGQGGTYTF
TRBV3-1/TRBV3-2	TRBD1	TRBJ1-2	-	TGTGCCAGCAGCCCGGGGCACGAACGACAGGGGCAGTATGGCTACACCTTC	CASSPGHERQGQYGYTF
TRBV7-3	-	TRBJ2-3	-	TGTGCCAGCAGCCCAGGGCCCTCCCAAGATACGCAGTATTTT	CASSPGPSQDTQYF
TRBV19	TRBD2	TRBJ2-1	-	TGTGCCAGTAGTGCATCCGGGACTAGCGGGGGTGGCTCCTACAATGAGCAGTTCTTC	CASSASGTSGGGSYNEQFF
TRBV19	TRBD1	TRBJ1-6	-	TGTGCCAGTAGTTGGGGGACAGGGGATAATTCACCCCTCCACTTT	CASSWGTGDNSPLHF